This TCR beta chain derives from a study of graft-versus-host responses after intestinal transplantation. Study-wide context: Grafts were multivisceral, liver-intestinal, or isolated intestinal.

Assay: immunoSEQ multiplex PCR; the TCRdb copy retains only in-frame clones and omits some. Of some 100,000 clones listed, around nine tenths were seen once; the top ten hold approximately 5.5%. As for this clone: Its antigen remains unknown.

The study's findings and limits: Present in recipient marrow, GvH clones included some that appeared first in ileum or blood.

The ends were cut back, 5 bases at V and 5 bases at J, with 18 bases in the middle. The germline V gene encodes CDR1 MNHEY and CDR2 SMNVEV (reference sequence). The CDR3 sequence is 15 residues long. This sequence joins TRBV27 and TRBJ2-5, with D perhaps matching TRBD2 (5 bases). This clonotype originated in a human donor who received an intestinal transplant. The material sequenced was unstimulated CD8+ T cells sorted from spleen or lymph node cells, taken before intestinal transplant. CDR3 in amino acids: CASSPKDWWWETQYF. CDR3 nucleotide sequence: TGTGCCAGCAGTCCTAAGGACTGGTGGTGGGAGACCCAGTACTTC.